Following are 20 T cell receptor beta chains from one sample sequenced in a study of CD8 T cells in ankylosing spondylitis (dated by TCRdb to 2016 to 2017). The protocol used for the library was 5' RACE. TCRdb shows the sequencer as Illumina HiSeq 2500. TCRdb cleaned the public reads at Q25 with fastp, built clones with MiXCR and kept in-frame beta chains. Rows with a matching CDR3 protein are joined into one entry that keeps the most common DNA and genes. This sample is represented by about 250,000 distinct CDR3 sequences; under 20% of them were singletons. Roughly 34% of the sample is taken by the ten largest. The sequencing sample was made of blood, either unsorted or a sorted T cell fraction (not recorded which). The source of these receptors is a male donor with ankylosing spondylitis or in good health (not recorded which).

The V and J genes are TRBV29-1 and TRBJ2-3; TRBD2 agrees at 14 bases. Per the germline V gene, CDR1 is SQVTM and CDR2 is ANQGSEA. V lost 8 bases and J lost 1; bases outside the gene matches: 11. The CDR3 extends over 17 amino acids. This CDR3 is CSTAGLAGEVGTDTQYF. CDR3 sequence (DNA): TGCAGCACAGCGGGACTAGCGGGAGAAGTGGGCACAGATACGCAGTATTTT.

The rearrangement uses TRBV6-6 and TRBJ2-2; D is uncertain. Trimming took off 8 bases at V and 1 base at J, with 8 bases between the two ends. CDR1 and CDR2 from the germline V gene are MNHNY and SVGAGI (reference sequence). This CDR3 has 13 amino acids. As DNA, the CDR3 is TGTGCCAGCGGGCCAGGGAACACCGGGGAGCTGTTTTTT. It yields the protein CASGPGNTGELFF.

This clonotype showed up just a few times. The rearrangement uses TRBV12-3 or TRBV12-4 and TRBJ2-7, with 9 bases aligning to TRBD2. V lost 3 bases, J lost 9 bases, and 9 bases stayed unmatched. The CDR3 runs 14 residues. The CDR3: CASSLSSGAPGQYF. The DNA for the CDR3 is TGTGCCAGCAGTTTGTCTAGCGGGGCCCCGGGGCAGTACTTC.

In its sample, this clonotype was seen once. The gene calls are TRBV7-6 and TRBJ2-7; D may be TRBD1 (5 bases). Germline V gives CDR1 SGHVS, CDR2 FNYEAQ. This CDR3 is built from 15 residues. V lost 5 bases, J lost 2 bases, and 16 bases lay in between. Written as DNA, the CDR3 is TGTGCCAGCAGCCTCGACAGAGAAGTCCCCTACGAGCAGTACTTC. This translates into CASSLDREVPYEQYF.

The gene calls are TRBV7-9 and TRBJ1-1; D call uncertain. V lost 4 bases, J lost 1 base, and 10 bases lay in between. The CDR3 has 14 residues. Germline V gene data show CDR1 as SEHNR and CDR2 as FQNEAQ (reference sequence). The CDR3 sequence is CASSSRAENTEAFF. The CDR3 DNA reads TGTGCCAGCAGCTCCCGGGCCGAGAACACTGAAGCTTTCTTT.

The rearrangement joins TRBV6-1 to TRBJ2-3; 7 nucleotides agree with TRBD2. Germline assignment: CDR1 MNHNS and CDR2 SASEGT. The CDR3 spans 15 residues. J was trimmed by 5 bases and V by 11 bases; bases with no gene match: 16. The CDR3, as DNA: TGTGCCGGCACCGAAAGCGGGACCTATCGAGATACGCAGTATTTT. As protein: CAGTESGTYRDTQYF.

This chain joins TRBV29-1 and TRBJ2-7, with TRBD1 matching 7 bases. From germline, CDR1 is SQVTM and CDR2 ANQGSEA. The CDR3 loop spans 14 amino acids. The V segment lost 8 bases and the J segment 0 bases; nucleotides outside the gene matches: 10. The CDR3 protein is CSFRGDSRSYEQYF. Here the CDR3 DNA reads TGCAGCTTCCGAGGGGACAGTCGCTCCTACGAGCAGTACTTC.

This clonotype was found many times. The J gene is TRBJ2-1, the V gene TRBV6-2 or TRBV6-3; TRBD1 matches at 11 bases. Looked up from germline, CDR1 is MNHEY and CDR2 is SVGEGT. V lost 2 bases, J lost 4 bases, and 10 bases stayed unmatched. The CDR3 totals 18 residues. The CDR3 sequence is CASSYGTGGSMYYNEQFF. CDR3 bases: TGTGCCAGCAGTTACGGGACAGGGGGGTCTATGTATTACAATGAGCAGTTCTTC.

This clonotype was counted ten times or more. The chain joins TRBV4-3 to TRBJ2-1, with a possible D match to TRBD2 (6 bases). This CDR3 has 16 residues. V shed 0 bases and J shed 7 bases, with 16 bases lying between them. Per germline, CDR1 LGHNA and CDR2 YSLEER. The DNA for the CDR3 is TGCGCCAGCAGCCAAGATGGGGCGGGACCTCTTAATGAGCAGTTCTTC. It codes for CASSQDGAGPLNEQFF.

This clonotype was detected only a few times. CDR3 nucleotide sequence: TGCAGTGCTGAGAGATTAGCGGGAGACCACAATGAGCAGTTCTTC. This codes for CSAERLAGDHNEQFF. J is TRBJ2-1 and V is TRBV20-1, with 9 bases lining up with TRBD2. Germline V gene data show CDR1 as DFQATT and CDR2 as SNEGSKA (reference sequence). J gave up 5 bases and V 5 bases, and 10 bases lay outside the gene matches. The CDR3 has 15 residues.

The rearrangement links TRBV4-1 to TRBJ1-5, with 7 bases fitting TRBD1. The germline CDR1 and CDR2 sequences are MGHRA and YSYEKL. The CDR3 sequence is 15 residues long. The junction had 4 bases not matched to a gene; V was cut back by 1 base and J by 4 bases. The CDR3 bases are TGCGCCAGCAGCCAAGTGGAGACAGGGAATCAGCCCCAGCATTTT. It translates to CASSQVETGNQPQHF.

The sample holds many counts of this clonotype. The chain links TRBV29-1 to TRBJ2-5, with 8 bases aligning to TRBD1. CDR3 length equals 14 residues. After removal of 5 bases from V and 2 bases from J, the junction contained 7 bases not matched to a gene. CDR1 and CDR2 (germline): SQVTM, ANQGSEA. The CDR3 protein is CSVPHGQGQETQYF. The CDR3 coding sequence is TGCAGCGTTCCACATGGACAGGGTCAAGAGACCCAGTACTTC.

Here the CDR3 reads CAINSDNEQFF. The CDR3 bases are TGTGCCATAAACTCGGACAATGAGCAGTTCTTC. The chain has TRBV28 and TRBJ2-1, with D hard to call. The germline V and J ends were trimmed by 10 bases and 5 bases, with 9 bases remaining between them. The CDR3 has 11 residues. Germline V gene sequence: CDR1 MDHEN, CDR2 SYDVKM.

This clonotype was seen more than once but under ten times. The chain links TRBV27 to TRBJ2-7; the D is unclear. Germline V gives CDR1 MNHEY, CDR2 SMNVEV (reference sequence). The CDR3 consists of 13 residues. The germline V and J ends were trimmed by 2 bases and 5 bases, with 10 bases remaining between them. Written as DNA, the CDR3 is TGTGCCAGCAGTTTAGGAGTACGGCACGAGCAGTACTTC. Protein: CASSLGVRHEQYF.

This chain links TRBV29-1 with TRBJ1-5, with D perhaps matching TRBD1 (5 bases). In germline, CDR1 is SQVTM, CDR2 ANQGSEA. V was shortened by 4 bases and J by 0 bases, with 10 bases between the two germline ends. CDR3 size: 14 residues. The CDR3 protein is CSVGDGYSNQPQHF. The CDR3, as DNA: TGCAGCGTTGGGGACGGTTATAGCAATCAGCCCCAGCATTTT.

This clonotype was recorded a few times. J is TRBJ2-3 and V is TRBV29-1; D is unclear. The germline V gene encodes CDR1 SQVTM and CDR2 ANQGSEA. V lost 0 bases and J lost 1, with 11 bases in between. The CDR3 is 15 amino acids. The CDR3: CSVEDSAKRTDTQYF. The CDR3 DNA follows: TGCAGCGTTGAAGACAGTGCGAAGCGCACAGATACGCAGTATTTT.

This clonotype was found a few times. This chain uses TRBV27 with TRBJ2-1; D not certain. The CDR3 consists of 15 residues. The V end was cut by 2 bases, the J end by 2 bases, with 10 bases between. Per germline, CDR1 MNHEY and CDR2 SMNVEV (reference sequence). This chain's CDR3 is CASSLATTAYNEQFF. The CDR3 DNA reads TGTGCCAGCAGTTTAGCCACCACTGCCTACAATGAGCAGTTCTTC.

V gene TRBV29-1 combines with J gene TRBJ2-7, with 9 bases aligning to TRBD1. There are 13 residues in the CDR3. Looked up from germline, CDR1 is SQVTM and CDR2 is ANQGSEA. The DNA of the CDR3 is TGCATCGTAATACAGGGGGCCTCCTACGAGCAGTACTTC. Protein: CIVIQGASYEQYF.

The gene calls are TRBV9 and TRBJ1-4; D call uncertain. Germline V gives CDR1 SGDLS, CDR2 YYNGEE. The V end lost 0 bases, the J end lost 0 bases, and 6 bases lay between the germline ends. The length of the CDR3 is 15 residues. For the CDR3, the DNA is TGTGCCAGCAGCGTAGACAGCACAACTAATGAAAAACTGTTTTTT. This sequence encodes CASSVDSTTNEKLFF.

This clonotype was counted a few times. This sequence joins TRBV5-1 and TRBJ2-5; possibly TRBD2 for D (5 bases). Germline V gives CDR1 SGHRS, CDR2 YFSETQ. The CDR3 extends over 15 amino acids. The V gene lost 0 bases and the J gene lost 2 bases, with 11 bases spanning the gap. This CDR3 reads CASSLETDSQETQYF. Written as DNA, the CDR3 is TGCGCCAGCAGCTTGGAAACGGACTCGCAAGAGACCCAGTACTTC.